This T cell receptor (beta chain) was identified in a study of blood T cells in healthy people across ages. A J-beta primer mix and a sample-barcoded 5' primer were used in a second PCR of about 7 to 12 cycles. Each CDR3 protein gets one entry after TCRdb re-called the 5' RACE reads with MiXCR. The sample comprises 800,000 or so distinct CDR3 sequences, approximately 25% of which are singletons, and 3.7% rests with the top ten. These data are also associated with another study on T cells of mothers and their children.

The TCR sequence derives from a boy aged 5-17 years in good health. What was sequenced was blood.

This CDR3 reads CASSLLGRGPFYGYTF. CDR3 bases: TGTGCCAGCAGCTTGCTCGGCAGGGGGCCCTTCTATGGCTACACCTTC. The rearrangement uses TRBV7-9 and TRBJ1-2; 8 bases fit TRBD1. V trimming: 3 bases; J trimming: 4 bases; junction bases outside the gene matches: 10. CDR3 size: 16 residues. CDR1 and CDR2 from the germline V gene are SEHNR and FQNEAQ (reference sequence).